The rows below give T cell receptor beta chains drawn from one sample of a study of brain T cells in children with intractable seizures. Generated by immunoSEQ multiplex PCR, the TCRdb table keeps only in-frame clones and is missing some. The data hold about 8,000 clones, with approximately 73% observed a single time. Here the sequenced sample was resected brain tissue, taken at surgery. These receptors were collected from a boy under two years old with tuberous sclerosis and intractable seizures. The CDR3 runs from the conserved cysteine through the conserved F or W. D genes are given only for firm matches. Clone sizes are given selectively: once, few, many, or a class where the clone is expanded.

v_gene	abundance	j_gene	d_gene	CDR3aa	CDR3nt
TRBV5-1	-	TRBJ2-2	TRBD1	CASSRLVGTGNTGELFF	TGCGCCAGCAGTCGTCTGGTCGGGACAGGGAACACCGGGGAGCTGTTTTTT
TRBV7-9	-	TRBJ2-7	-	CASSHPGAGTLEQYF	TGTGCCAGCAGCCATCCCGGGGCAGGAACGCTCGAGCAGTACTTC
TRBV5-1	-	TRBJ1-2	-	CASTLAQGNYGYTF	TGCGCCAGCACCCTTGCCCAGGGTAACTATGGCTACACCTTC
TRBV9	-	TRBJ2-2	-	CASSVAMRSDHTGELFF	TGTGCCAGCAGCGTAGCGATGAGGAGCGACCATACCGGGGAGCTGTTTTTT
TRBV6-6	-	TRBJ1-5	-	CASSRPRQVPDSDSNQPQHF	TGTGCCAGCAGTCGCCCGCGGCAGGTACCGGACTCGGATAGCAATCAGCCCCAGCATTTT
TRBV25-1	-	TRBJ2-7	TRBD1	CASSGRGSSYEQYF	TGTGCCAGCAGTGGCAGGGGGAGCTCCTACGAGCAGTACTTC
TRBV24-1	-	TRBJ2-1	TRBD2	CATSDSYMGEGEQFF	TGTGCCACCAGTGATTCCTACATGGGGGAGGGTGAGCAGTTCTTC
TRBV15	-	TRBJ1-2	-	CATSTHSVGDNYGYTF	TGTGCCACCAGCACACATTCTGTAGGGGACAACTATGGCTACACCTTC
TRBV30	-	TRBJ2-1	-	CAWSPGKGNNEQFF	TGTGCCTGGAGCCCGGGGAAGGGTAACAATGAGCAGTTCTTC
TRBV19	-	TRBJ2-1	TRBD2	CASSWLAGYNEQFF	TGTGCCAGTAGTTGGCTAGCGGGATACAATGAGCAGTTCTTC
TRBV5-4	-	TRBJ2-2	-	CASSWDSNTGELFF	TGTGCCAGCAGCTGGGACTCGAACACCGGGGAGCTGTTTTTT
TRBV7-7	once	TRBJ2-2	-	CASSLAVNTGELFF	TGTGCTAGCAGCTTGGCAGTAAACACCGGGGAGCTGTTTTTT
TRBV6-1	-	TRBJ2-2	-	CAIRVVTGELFF	TGTGCCATCAGGGTAGTCACCGGGGAGCTGTTTTTT
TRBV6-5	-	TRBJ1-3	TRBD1	CASSYSTGVGNTIYF	TGTGCCAGCAGTTACTCGACAGGGGTCGGAAACACCATATATTTT
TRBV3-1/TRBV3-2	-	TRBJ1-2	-	CASSQSVKAVYGYTF	TGTGCCAGCAGCCAGTCAGTCAAGGCGGTCTATGGCTACACCTTC
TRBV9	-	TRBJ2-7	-	CASSDGLSYEQYF	TGTGCCAGCAGCGATGGACTATCCTACGAGCAGTACTTC
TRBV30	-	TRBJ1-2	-	CAWSVTGNYGYTF	TGTGCCTGGAGTGTAACAGGGAACTATGGCTACACCTTC
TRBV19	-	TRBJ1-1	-	CASNTLGLNTEAFF	TGTGCCAGTAATACCCTGGGCCTTAACACTGAAGCTTTCTTT